The 19 T cell receptor beta chains in this list originate from one sample, sequenced in a study of T cell repertoires in cytomegalovirus infection. TCRdb reanalysed the reads using MiXCR and keeps one entry per CDR3 protein. The table lists roughly 730,000 distinct CDR3 sequences, roughly 36% of them singletons. These receptors' antigens are unknown. The sample in question was cultured PBMCs, obtained from culture after CMV antigen stimulation. Every receptor here comes from a human donor in good health (CMV status not recorded). Some clones in this sample may be carry-over from other donors' samples.

This clonotype has only one observation. This sequence joins TRBV3-1 and TRBJ2-5; D may be TRBD1 (6 bases). Trimming took off 4 bases at V and 8 bases at J, with 17 bases between the two ends. CDR3 size: 14 residues. Germline V gene lookup returns CDR1 LGHDT and CDR2 YNNKEL (reference sequence). Written as DNA, the CDR3 is TGTGCCAGCAGCCCCACTACAAGCAGGGGCACCCAGTACTTC. Encoded protein: CASSPTTSRGTQYF.

V usage is TRBV7-2 and J usage is TRBJ2-3; no clear D gene. CDR1 and CDR2 from the germline V gene are SGHTA and FQGNSA. There are 15 residues in the CDR3. The V gene lost 1 base and the J gene lost 0 bases, with 8 bases spanning the gap. The CDR3 protein is CASSLESGSTDTQYF. The DNA of the CDR3 is TGTGCCAGCAGCTTAGAATCCGGGAGCACAGATACGCAGTATTTT. Full variable domain (outside the CDR3, taken from reference TRBV7-2 and TRBJ2-3): GAGVSQSPSNKVTEKGKDVELRCDPISGHTALYWYRQSLGQGLEFLIYFQGNSAPDKSGLPSDRFSAERTGGSVSTLTIQRTQQEDSAVYLCASSLESGSTDTQYFGPGTRLTVL.

This clonotype was counted at least ten times. The chain joins TRBV7-6 to TRBJ2-7; 7 bases fit TRBD2. J lost 3 bases, V lost 4 bases, and 18 bases had no gene match. The CDR3 consists of 18 residues. Germline CDR1 reads SGHVS; CDR2 reads FNYEAQ. The DNA for the CDR3 is TGTGCCAGCAGCTCTTTGGGAGGGACCTTTTCCTCTATCTACGAGCAGTACTTC. This codes for CASSSLGGTFSSIYEQYF.

The genes are TRBV7-8 and TRBJ2-5, with 8 positions matching TRBD2. The junction had 9 bases not matched to a gene; V was cut back by 5 bases and J by 7 bases. CDR1 and CDR2 from the germline V gene are SGHVS and FQNEAQ. CDR3 length equals 14 residues. The CDR3 loop is CASSAREGLGTQYF. The CDR3 DNA is TGTGCCAGCAGCGCACGGGAGGGCCTGGGGACCCAGTACTTC.

This clonotype has a count of ten or more. This rearrangement joins TRBV7-2 to TRBJ2-2; D perhaps matches TRBD2 (5 bases). Per germline, CDR1 SGHTA and CDR2 FQGNSA. The V and J ends lost 5 bases and 7 bases respectively, with 14 bases between them. The CDR3 covers 14 residues. For the CDR3, the DNA is TGTGCCAGCAGCGCCGGGGTTGAGTTCGGGGAGCTGTTTTTT. Translating gives CASSAGVEFGELFF.

This clonotype was picked up a small number of times. This rearrangement joins TRBV6-2 or TRBV6-3 to TRBJ2-5; the match to TRBD1 covers 11 bases. From germline, CDR1 is MNHEY and CDR2 SVGEGT. CDR3 length: 14 amino acids. The trim removed 5 bases at V and 6 bases at J, leaving 5 bases unmatched. CDR3 loop: CASSRTGGEKTQYF. In DNA, the CDR3 is TGTGCCAGCAGTCGGACAGGGGGCGAGAAGACCCAGTACTTC.

The genes are TRBV20-1 and TRBJ2-5, with a possible D match to TRBD1 (6 bases). Trimming took 6 bases from V and 1 from J, leaving 15 bases between them. The CDR3 length is 14 residues. Per the germline V gene, CDR1 is DFQATT and CDR2 is SNEGSKA (reference sequence). The CDR3: CSAPMGAAQETQYF. The DNA for the CDR3 is TGCAGTGCCCCGATGGGGGCAGCCCAAGAGACCCAGTACTTC.

The chain is built from TRBV10-3 and TRBJ1-1; D not certain. V dropped 3 bases and J dropped 4 bases, with 18 bases sitting between them. CDR3 length equals 16 residues. Germline-derived CDR1 and CDR2 are ENHRY and SYGVKD. The CDR3 DNA is TGTGCCATCAGTGACTTACGCCGAACCGTCGGCACTGAAGCTTTCTTT. Its protein product is CAISDLRRTVGTEAFF.

In DNA form, the CDR3 reads TGTGCCAGCAGCTCGGCTGGACTAGGAGGCTACGAGCAGTACTTC. Protein: CASSSAGLGGYEQYF. The chain carries TRBV7-2 and TRBJ2-7; 7 nucleotides align to TRBD2. V shed 4 bases, J shed 3 bases, and the junction held 9 bases outside the gene matches. This CDR3 contains 15 residues. Germline CDR1 is SGHTA and CDR2 is FQGNSA.

This clonotype appeared once. The chain joins TRBV20-1 to TRBJ2-7; TRBD2 aligns across 7 bases. The V gene end was trimmed by 3 bases and the J gene end by 0 bases; junction bases not matched to a gene: 17. CDR1 and CDR2 (germline): DFQATT, SNEGSKA (reference sequence). This CDR3 has 18 amino acids. The DNA of the CDR3 is TGCAGTGCTAGCCCCATCGAGATAACTAGCGAAATCTCCTACGAGCAGTACTTC. It translates to CSASPIEITSEISYEQYF.

CDR3 sequence: CSVIGSNYGYTF. The CDR3 bases are TGCAGCGTTATCGGATCTAACTATGGCTACACCTTC. This chain joins TRBV29-1 and TRBJ1-2; no firm D call. The V gene lost 5 bases and the J gene lost 0 bases, with 7 bases spanning the gap. CDR3 length equals 12 residues. Germline CDR1 reads SQVTM; CDR2 reads ANQGSEA.

This rearrangement joins TRBV12-3 or TRBV12-4 to TRBJ2-3, with no clear D. Trimming took off 7 bases at V and 2 bases at J, with 7 bases between the two ends. This CDR3 has 12 amino acids. The chain's CDR3 is CASKTDTDTQYF. CDR3 DNA: TGTGCCAGCAAGACTGACACAGATACGCAGTATTTT.

The J gene is TRBJ2-7, the V gene TRBV11-2; D is perhaps TRBD1 or TRBD2 (5 bases each). The V end lost 7 bases, the J end lost 0 bases, and 13 bases lay between the germline ends. CDR1 is SGHAT, CDR2 FQNNGV, per germline. The CDR3 is made up of 14 amino acids. The CDR3 nucleotides read TGTGCCAGCACTACGGGACCGAACTCCTACGAGCAGTACTTC. This translates into CASTTGPNSYEQYF.

The chain carries TRBV6-2 or TRBV6-3 and TRBJ2-1; tentatively, D is TRBD1 (5 bases). The V and J ends lost 2 bases and 6 bases respectively, with 26 bases between them. The CDR3 length is 19 residues. CDR1 MNHEY and CDR2 SVGEGT come from the germline V gene. CDR3 in DNA: TGTGCCAGCAGTTACCCTATAAACAGGCCCCCGACAACAGTCAATGAGCAGTTCTTC. It codes for CASSYPINRPPTTVNEQFF.

The CDR3 nucleotides read TGTGCCAGCAGAATTGGGGGGTTTCCTCTTGATGAGCAGTTCTTC. It yields the protein CASRIGGFPLDEQFF. This chain uses TRBV12-3 or TRBV12-4 with TRBJ2-1; weak D call: TRBD2 (6 bases). Trimming stripped 6 bases from V and 8 bases from J, with 20 bases between. The CDR3 is 15 amino acids.

The chain couples TRBV10-3 to TRBJ2-1; 11 bases fit TRBD2. Germline lookup yields CDR1 ENHRY and CDR2 SYGVKD. Trimming took 8 bases from V and 2 from J; bases not matched to a gene: 14. The CDR3 contains 18 residues. CDR3 in DNA: TGTGCCATCGGCGGGACTAGCGGTCTAAGAGGCCCCTACAATGAGCAGTTCTTC. Translated: CAIGGTSGLRGPYNEQFF.

This clonotype has just a few counts. The V gene is TRBV7-9, the J gene TRBJ1-1, with D perhaps matching TRBD1 (6 bases). CDR3 length: 15 amino acids. Germline V gene sequence: CDR1 SEHNR, CDR2 FQNEAQ (reference sequence). Trimming stripped 5 bases from V and 3 bases from J, with 16 bases between. The CDR3 protein is CASSLDTGLHTEAFF. In DNA, the CDR3 is TGTGCCAGCAGCCTGGATACAGGGTTACACACTGAAGCTTTCTTT.

The V call is TRBV5-6, the J call TRBJ2-5; D is unresolved. V was clipped by 1 base and J by 9 bases, with 16 bases between them. The germline V gene has CDR1 SGHDT and CDR2 YYEEEE. This CDR3 comprises 14 residues. The CDR3 region has the DNA TGTGCCAGCAGCTTGAGGGTGAGCCCCACGGCCCAGTACTTC. The encoded protein is CASSLRVSPTAQYF.

The chain links TRBV5-1 to TRBJ2-7, with D possibly being TRBD2 (5 bases). CDR1 is SGHRS, CDR2 YFSETQ, per germline. The CDR3 has 15 residues. V was shortened by 0 bases and J by 5 bases, with 15 bases between the two germline ends. This chain's CDR3 is CASSLGESRADEQYF. As DNA, the CDR3 is TGCGCCAGCAGCTTGGGGGAGTCTCGGGCGGACGAGCAGTACTTC.